The clone carrying this TCR beta chain was recorded only once. The study ran its PCR with 60 Vbeta and 13 Jbeta primers. The data were produced by immunoSEQ multiplex PCR, yet TCRdb's version contains in-frame clones alone and is incomplete. The repertoire holds about 210,000 clones, with roughly 90% as singletons. This sample was taken from a study of cytomegalovirus exposure and HLA in healthy donors. This CDR3 is built from 12 residues. CDR1 and CDR2 from the germline V gene are KGHSH and LQKENI. The V gene lost 4 bases and the J gene lost 6 bases, with 6 bases spanning the gap. The sequenced sample consisted of PBMCs. The V and J genes are TRBV18 and TRBJ2-2; D is uncertain. This sequence was found in a woman aged 25 to 39 in good health and CMV-seronegative. The CDR3 nucleotides are TGTGCCAGCTCACACTCCCCCGGGGAGCTGTTTTTT. This encodes CASSHSPGELFF.